The sequence of this T cell receptor beta chain was determined in a study of graft-versus-host responses after intestinal transplantation. Study at large: Induction with anti-thymocyte globulin, then tacrolimus and steroids for three to four years, was given to all recipients.

This clone has only one observation. Its antigen is as yet unknown. The CDR3 covers 11 residues. Trimming shortened V by 8 bases and J by 9 bases, and 13 bases separated the two germline ends. CDR1 is MNHEY and CDR2 is SMNVEV in the germline V gene (reference sequence). General study findings and limits: Levels of circulating GvH clones at their peak were associated with early post-transplant HvG declines.

Sequenced by immunoSEQ multiplex PCR; TCRdb stores in-frame clones only, minus some. The sample has some 110,000 clones, 90% seen once; the top ten hold 0.18%. This TCR came from a human donor who received an intestinal transplant. The chain employs TRBV27 and TRBJ1-2, with a possible D match to TRBD1 (6 bases). The specimen comprised unstimulated CD4+ T cells sorted from spleen or lymph node cells, sampled before intestinal transplant. CDR3 amino acids: CASFQGRSYTF. CDR3 DNA: TGTGCCAGCTTCCAGGGGCGAAGCTACACCTTC.